This note documents a single TCR beta chain sequence. The sample belongs to a study of response to subunit inactivated influenza vaccine. In TCRdb, the RT-PCR reads were re-called with MiXCR into one record per CDR3 protein. The table lists about 650,000 distinct CDR3 sequences, approximately 15% of them singletons. CDR1 is SGHRS and CDR2 is YFSETQ in the germline V gene. This CDR3 has 20 amino acids. Trimming at V came to 3 bases and at J to 6 bases, leaving 18 bases not matched to a gene. Sequenced material: PBMCs from blood, taken roughly 12 days after vaccination. This chain connects TRBV5-1 to TRBJ2-1; TRBD2 matches 13 bases. This receptor was obtained from a man aged 45-65 years who received an inactivated influenza vaccine. CDR3 region: CASSSNLRTSGGFPSNEQFF. In nucleotides, the CDR3 is TGCGCCAGCAGCTCAAACCTTCGGACTAGCGGGGGTTTCCCTTCCAATGAGCAGTTCTTC. The full variable domain, its missing parts supplied by reference TRBV5-1 and TRBJ2-1, is KAGVTQTPRYLIKTRGQQVTLSCSPISGHRSVSWYQQTPGQGLQFLFEYFSETQRNKGNFPGRFSGRQFSNSRSEMNVSTLELGDSALYLCASSSNLRTSGGFPSNEQFFGPGTRLTVL.